The source of this T cell receptor beta chain is a study of cytomegalovirus exposure and HLA in healthy donors. PCR primers comprised 60 Vbeta and 13 Jbeta primers. The method was immunoSEQ multiplex PCR; TCRdb's version includes in-frame clones alone and lacks a portion of them. This sample has about 160,000 clones, with about 77% found just once. About this clone itself: Its specificity is not known.

The donors gave bone marrow, and they were healthy. Broader study findings: Later on, an analysis found that several of the most significant clusters appeared to be linked to common viral pathogens, which included parvovirus B19. Data from an earlier analysis indicated that most TCR beta V segments were productive either about 87% or about 30% of the time.

The sample consisted of PBMCs. The sequence derives from a young man in good health and CMV-seropositive.

The CDR3 DNA is TGTGCCTGGAGTGTACAGGGGGCGGGGGAGCAGTACTTC. Translation: CAWSVQGAGEQYF. The chain uses TRBV30 and TRBJ2-7; 9 bases map to TRBD1. V lost 0 bases, J lost 7 bases, and 4 bases stayed unmatched. CDR1 GTSNPN and CDR2 SVGIG come from the germline V gene (reference sequence). There are 13 residues in the CDR3.